This record concerns one T cell receptor beta chain sequence. Measured with immunoSEQ multiplex PCR; TCRdb has only the in-frame clones, and not every one. The sample lists about 98,000 clones; over 60% were seen once. This sample was included in a study of Ad26.COV2.S vaccination and SARS-CoV-2 variants. The TCR originated in a human donor who had recovered from COVID-19. Sequencing used peripheral blood, obtained after recovery from COVID-19.

DNA of the CDR3: TGTGCCAGCGGAGCTAGCAGGTACCTACAAGAGACCCAGTACTTC. It specifies CASGASRYLQETQYF. V usage is TRBV2 and J usage is TRBJ2-5; possibly TRBD2 for D (5 bases). This CDR3 is built from 15 residues. Germline CDR1 SNHLY, CDR2 FYNNEI. The ends were cut back, 8 bases at V and 2 bases at J, with 18 bases in the middle.